Following are 16 T cell receptor beta chains from one sample sequenced in a study of T cells in Graves' hyperthyroidism and ophthalmopathy. It was RNA transcripts that yielded the amplified TCR beta CDR3 regions. The HTBI set primed first-round TCR CDR3 RT-PCR. TCRdb re-called the multiplex PCR reads through MiXCR, storing one row per CDR3 protein. The sample yields some 770,000 distinct CDR3 sequences, 16% seen once. The sample taken for sequencing was blood. All receptors derive from a man between 18 and 29 years old with Graves' hyperthyroidism.

This clonotype was recorded at least ten times. V is TRBV4-3 and J is TRBJ1-1, with unresolved D. Trimming cost V 0 bases and J 3 bases, with 8 bases left between them. There are 14 residues in the CDR3. Germline V gene lookup returns CDR1 LGHNA and CDR2 YSLEER. CDR3 bases: TGCGCCAGCAGCCAAGATACAGAGGACACTGAAGCTTTCTTT. Translated, it gives CASSQDTEDTEAFF.

This clonotype was seen a few times. This sequence joins TRBV5-1 and TRBJ1-2; D is possibly TRBD1 (6 bases). The length of the CDR3 is 15 residues. V gave up 0 bases and J gave up 6 bases, with 15 bases separating them. Germline V gene sequence: CDR1 SGHRS, CDR2 YFSETQ. The CDR3 region has the DNA TGCGCCAGCAGCTTGGAGGGGGTGACAGGAGATGGCTACACCTTC. Translated, it gives CASSLEGVTGDGYTF.

This clonotype has a count of ten or more. The J gene is TRBJ2-1, the V gene TRBV3-1; 9 nucleotides align to TRBD2. Germline CDR1 LGHDT, CDR2 YNNKEL (reference sequence). The length of the CDR3 is 16 residues. J gave up 3 bases and V 4 bases, and 7 bases lay outside the gene matches. For the CDR3, the DNA is TGTGCCAGCAGCCTGCAGTTTAGCGGGGGCTACAATGAGCAGTTCTTC. Protein sequence: CASSLQFSGGYNEQFF.

This clonotype was counted between two and nine times. The chain has TRBV27 and TRBJ2-4; no reliable D call. V was trimmed by 5 bases and J by 5 bases, leaving 13 bases between them. The CDR3 runs 14 residues. CDR1 is MNHEY and CDR2 is SMNVEV in the germline V gene (reference sequence). The CDR3 region has the DNA TGTGCCAGCAGTACGTCCTCCGGAGAAAACATTCAGTACTTC. Translated, it gives CASSTSSGENIQYF.

This rearrangement joins TRBV28 to TRBJ2-2, with D hard to call. Trimming cost V 3 bases and J 4 bases, with 21 bases left between them. CDR1 is MDHEN, CDR2 SYDVKM, per germline. CDR3 length: 18 amino acids. The CDR3 loop is CASSLVRWLGNFTGELFF. CDR3 DNA sequence: TGTGCCAGCAGTTTGGTCCGATGGCTGGGTAATTTCACCGGGGAGCTGTTTTTT.

This clonotype has ten or more counts. The J gene is TRBJ2-7, the V gene TRBV20-1; TRBD1 aligns across 11 bases. Germline trimming cut 0 bases from V and 3 bases from J; bases unmatched to any gene: 4. Per germline, CDR1 DFQATT and CDR2 SNEGSKA (reference sequence). There are 15 residues in the CDR3. The CDR3 loop reads CSARDVGTGGYEQYF. The DNA of the CDR3 is TGCAGTGCTAGAGATGTTGGGACAGGGGGCTACGAGCAGTACTTC.

This clonotype turned up a few times. The J gene is TRBJ2-5, the V gene TRBV28; 7 nucleotides agree with TRBD2. CDR3 size: 22 residues. J was trimmed by 2 bases and V by 1 base; bases with no gene match: 25. The germline V gene has CDR1 MDHEN and CDR2 SYDVKM. The DNA for the CDR3 is TGTGCCAGCAGTTTATCCCACGGCCTAGCGGAGGCGGTATTAGGGTTTCAAGAGACCCAGTACTTC. This gives the protein CASSLSHGLAEAVLGFQETQYF.

This clonotype was recorded at least ten times. The J gene is TRBJ2-2, the V gene TRBV12-3 or TRBV12-4; D gene ambiguous. This CDR3 is 15 amino acids long. Trimming left V 2 bases short and J 5 bases short, with 12 bases between. The chain's CDR3 is CASSLHSVSTGELFF. For the CDR3, the DNA is TGTGCCAGCAGTTTACACAGTGTCTCGACCGGGGAGCTGTTTTTT.

This clonotype was detected only a few times. V gene TRBV10-3 combines with J gene TRBJ1-5; TRBD1 is a possible D gene (5 bases). CDR1 ENHRY and CDR2 SYGVKD come from the germline V gene. This CDR3 is built from 17 residues. Trimming left V 2 bases short and J 0 bases short, with 14 bases between. The CDR3 coding sequence is TGTGCCATCAGTGAGATCAAACTGGGACTTAGCAATCAGCCCCAGCATTTT. The encoded protein is CAISEIKLGLSNQPQHF.

In this sample, this clonotype turned up many times. The chain employs TRBV28 and TRBJ2-7; D gene uncertain. The CDR3 runs to 16 residues. CDR1 is MDHEN and CDR2 is SYDVKM in the germline V gene. The ends were cut back, 2 bases at V and 0 bases at J, with 14 bases in the middle. This CDR3 reads CASSLQPVGFSYEQYF. Written as DNA, the CDR3 is TGTGCCAGCAGTTTACAGCCGGTCGGGTTCTCCTACGAGCAGTACTTC.

This clonotype was counted at least ten times. The chain combines TRBV30 with TRBJ2-7, with 14 bases fitting TRBD2. Germline values: CDR1 GTSNPN, CDR2 SVGIG (reference sequence). V was clipped by 0 bases and J by 9 bases; unmatched bases: 1. This CDR3 region has 13 residues. DNA for the CDR3: TGTGCCTGGAGTGTGGGGACTAGCGGGGGGCAGTACTTC. Translation: CAWSVGTSGGQYF.

This sequence joins TRBV6-1 and TRBJ2-3; tentatively, D is TRBD1 (5 bases). Germline CDR1 is MNHNS and CDR2 is SASEGT. The germline V and J ends were trimmed by 6 bases and 1 base, with 8 bases remaining between them. This CDR3 has 13 amino acids. For the CDR3, the DNA is TGTGCCAGCAGGGACATCGGCACAGATACGCAGTATTTT. Translation gives CASRDIGTDTQYF.

A few counts support this clonotype. This sequence joins TRBV15 and TRBJ2-6, with D tentatively TRBD2 (6 bases). The CDR3 is made up of 16 amino acids. Germline lookup yields CDR1 LNHNV and CDR2 YYDKDF (reference sequence). Trimming removed 3 bases at V and 0 bases at J, with 9 bases between. Here the CDR3 reads CATSSGGDSGANVLTF. CDR3 sequence (DNA): TGTGCCACCAGCAGTGGAGGGGACTCTGGGGCCAACGTCCTGACTTTC.

There are a few counts of this clonotype. The CDR3, as DNA: TGTGCCACCAGTGATTTGGGCTCCGGAGGAGATACGCAGTATTTT. Protein product: CATSDLGSGGDTQYF. The chain recombines TRBV24-1 with TRBJ2-3; D might be TRBD2 (5 bases). The CDR3 totals 15 residues. CDR1 KGHDR and CDR2 SFDVKD come from the germline V gene. V was trimmed by 0 bases and J by 5 bases, leaving 11 bases between them.

V usage is TRBV20-1 and J usage is TRBJ1-2; TRBD1 is a possible D gene (5 bases). This CDR3 is 15 amino acids long. Germline V gives CDR1 DFQATT, CDR2 SNEGSKA (reference sequence). V lost 3 bases to trimming and J lost 3 bases, with 17 bases between them. CDR3 amino acids: CSASSLGGGDYGYTF. The CDR3 DNA follows: TGCAGTGCTAGCTCTCTGGGGGGTGGTGACTATGGCTACACCTTC.

The rearrangement links TRBV12-3 or TRBV12-4 to TRBJ1-6, with 9 bases identical to TRBD1. The V and J ends lost 8 bases and 8 bases, in that order; junction bases with no gene match: 4. CDR3 length: 13 amino acids. CDR3 DNA: TGTGCCAGCGGGACAGGGAGTGATTCACCCCTCCACTTT. Protein: CASGTGSDSPLHF.